The sequence of this TCR beta chain was determined in a study of CD8 T cells in Susac syndrome. RNA totalling roughly 0.45 to 1 ug underwent reverse transcription with random hexamers. TCRdb re-called the immunoSEQ multiplex PCR reads through MiXCR, storing one row per CDR3 protein. The sample lists about 80,000 distinct CDR3 sequences, around 93% seen once, with around 0.52% in the top ten. This clonotype appeared a single time. Trimming shortened V by 6 bases and J by 7 bases, and 9 bases separated the two germline ends. Germline V lookup: CDR1 MNHEY, CDR2 SVGAGI. The CDR3 runs 11 residues. Sequenced material: CD4+ T cells from PBMCs. The chain combines TRBV6-5 with TRBJ2-5; D is unresolved. This TCR derives from a human donor with Susac syndrome. The CDR3 bases are TGTGCCAGCAGGAATCGTGGGACCCAGTACTTC. The encoded protein is CASRNRGTQYF.